This entry describes one T cell receptor (beta chain). As yet, its antigen is unknown. Germline CDR1 LNHDA, CDR2 SQIVND (reference sequence). The V gene lost 3 bases and the J gene lost 14 bases, with 14 bases spanning the gap. This CDR3 region has 12 residues. The sample originates from a study of T cells after yellow fever vaccination. Using its own MiXCR run on the 5' RACE reads, TCRdb lists one record per CDR3 protein. The repertoire holds hundreds of thousands of distinct CDR3 sequences, with approximately 8% as singletons. Study-wide results and caveats: Reappearance after the booster was observed for most primary-vaccination clones (around 95% CD4, over 70% CD8).

The input for sequencing was PBMCs, taken roughly 45 days after the first yellow fever vaccination. The receptor's source is a man aged 18-30 years who received the YFV17D yellow fever vaccine. The chain is built from TRBV19 and TRBJ1-5; the D gene is possibly TRBD1 (6 bases). The CDR3 sequence: CASSMGDRFKHF. The CDR3 nucleotides are TGTGCCAGTAGTATGGGAGACAGGTTTAAGCATTTT.